The 19 T cell receptor beta chains in this list originate from one sample, sequenced in a study of blood T cell repertoires in COVID-19. The assay was immunoSEQ multiplex PCR, and TCRdb's table has in-frame clones only and misses some. The sample includes some 300,000 clones, nearly 90% of them seen just once. What was sequenced was PBMCs or T cells enriched from blood (not recorded which). Receptor source: a woman under 30 with acute COVID-19.

J is TRBJ1-5 and V is TRBV28; TRBD1 matches at 9 bases. Germline values: CDR1 MDHEN, CDR2 SYDVKM. V shed 5 bases and J 3 bases; nucleotides not matched to a gene: 11. The CDR3 has 17 residues. CDR3 in amino acids: CASSQVLDRGDNQPQHF. DNA for the CDR3: TGTGCCAGCAGTCAGGTCCTGGACAGGGGCGACAATCAGCCCCAGCATTTT.

The chain employs TRBV5-8 and TRBJ2-4; 13 bases are shared with TRBD2. Germline V gives CDR1 SGHTS, CDR2 YDEGEE. There are 16 residues in the CDR3. Losses at the gene ends were 4 bases for V and 3 bases for J; bases not matched to a gene: 4. The CDR3 spells CASSLGLAGYKNIQYF. DNA for the CDR3: TGTGCCAGCAGCCTGGGACTAGCGGGATACAAAAACATTCAGTACTTC.

In its sample, this clone was seen a few times. This chain's CDR3 is CASSVVREADTQYF. The CDR3 DNA is TGTGCCAGCAGTGTTGTTAGGGAGGCAGATACGCAGTATTTT. The chain couples TRBV2 to TRBJ2-3; a weak D match, TRBD2 (6 bases). The CDR3 has 14 residues. V shed 4 bases and J shed 4 bases, with 12 bases lying between them. The germline CDR1 and CDR2 sequences are SNHLY and FYNNEI.

The chain employs TRBV5-3 and TRBJ2-3, with TRBD2 identical over 8 bases. TRBV5-3 is filed as an ORF, its function uncertain. CDR3 size: 16 residues. With V trimmed by 5 bases and J by 4 bases, 12 bases remained unmatched. The CDR3 DNA reads as TGTGCCAGAAGTCCCTACGGGACTAGTCTCCCAGATACGCAGTATTTT. Translating it yields CARSPYGTSLPDTQYF.

The V and J genes are TRBV7-3 and TRBJ2-3, with TRBD2 as a possible D gene (6 bases). The CDR3 covers 14 residues. CDR1 and CDR2 from the germline V gene are SGHTA and FQGTGA. V lost 5 bases and J lost 6, with 15 bases in between. CDR3 sequence reads: CASSVGSSGDTQYF. In DNA, the CDR3 is TGTGCCAGCAGCGTCGGGAGTTCGGGTGATACGCAGTATTTT.

This sequence joins TRBV9 and TRBJ2-1, with a tentative D call TRBD2 (5 bases). The CDR3 contains 17 residues. Germline V gene lookup returns CDR1 SGDLS and CDR2 YYNGEE. The V end was cut by 1 base, the J end by 6 bases, with 20 bases between. CDR3 nucleotide sequence: TGTGCCAGCAGCGTACGGGCTAGCCCGGGGTATCTCAATGAGCAGTTCTTC. This encodes CASSVRASPGYLNEQFF.

The chain uses TRBV7-9 and TRBJ2-6; D uncertain. Trimming left V 3 bases short and J 0 bases short, with 6 bases between. There are 15 residues in the CDR3. Germline CDR1 SEHNR, CDR2 FQNEAQ (reference sequence). CDR3: CASSFGPSGANVLTF. CDR3 bases: TGTGCCAGCAGCTTTGGGCCCTCTGGGGCCAACGTCCTGACTTTC. Combining the CDR3 with reference TRBV7-9 and TRBJ2-6 gives the whole variable domain DTGVSQNPRHKITKRGQNVTFRCDPISEHNRLYWYRQTLGQGPEFLTYFQNEAQLEKSRLLSDRFSAERPKGSFSTLEIQRTEQGDSAMYLCASSFGPSGANVLTFGAGSRLTVL.

This clone was recorded only once. The chain employs TRBV9 and TRBJ2-5, with TRBD1 matching 9 bases. CDR3 length: 15 amino acids. Trimming removed 5 bases from V and 1 base from J; junction bases left unmatched: 6. Germline assignment: CDR1 SGDLS and CDR2 YYNGEE. The CDR3 loop reads CASSRTGVGQETQYF. The CDR3 coding sequence is TGTGCCAGCAGTAGGACAGGGGTCGGCCAAGAGACCCAGTACTTC.

This rearrangement joins TRBV19 to TRBJ1-5; 8 nucleotides agree with TRBD1. The CDR3 extends over 16 amino acids. The ends lost 6 bases at V and 0 bases at J; junction bases unmatched: 7. CDR1 LNHDA and CDR2 SQIVND come from the germline V gene (reference sequence). The CDR3 sequence is CASRVTGANSNQPQHF. The CDR3 nucleotides are TGTGCCAGTAGGGTGACAGGGGCGAATAGCAATCAGCCCCAGCATTTT. The variable domain in full, completed from reference TRBV19 and TRBJ1-5, reads DGGITQSPKYLFRKEGQNVTLSCEQNLNHDAMYWYRQDPGQGLRLIYYSQIVNDFQKGDIAEGYSVSREKKESFPLTVTSAQKNPTAFYLCASRVTGANSNQPQHFGDGTRLSIL.

The V gene is TRBV6-5, the J gene TRBJ2-2; D remains ambiguous. The CDR3 runs to 12 residues. In germline, CDR1 is MNHEY, CDR2 SVGAGI. Trimming pared 6 bases from V and 1 base from J, leaving 3 bases between. CDR3 loop: CASSGNTGELFF. In DNA, the CDR3 is TGTGCCAGCAGCGGGAACACCGGGGAGCTGTTTTTT.

The J gene is TRBJ1-2, the V gene TRBV19; no clear D. Germline V lookup: CDR1 LNHDA, CDR2 SQIVND (reference sequence). The length of the CDR3 is 16 residues. Between the trimmed V and J ends, which lost 5 bases and 3 bases, there was a span of 19 bases. The CDR3 reads CASSSGRGDPYYGYTF. DNA of the CDR3: TGTGCCAGTAGTTCCGGCCGCGGGGATCCCTACTATGGCTACACCTTC.

The chain carries TRBV7-3 and TRBJ2-1; D may be TRBD2 (5 bases). CDR3 length equals 18 residues. V was trimmed by 5 bases and J by 0 bases, leaving 20 bases between them. Germline V gene sequence: CDR1 SGHTA, CDR2 FQGTGA. The CDR3 region is CASSAPSSLAGSYNEQFF. The CDR3 DNA is TGTGCCAGCAGCGCCCCCTCTTCCCTGGCGGGCTCCTACAATGAGCAGTTCTTC.

The chain couples TRBV19 to TRBJ2-2; possible D gene TRBD1, 7 bases. Germline assignment: CDR1 LNHDA and CDR2 SQIVND (reference sequence). The germline V and J ends were trimmed by 9 bases and 6 bases, with 20 bases remaining between them. The CDR3 runs to 15 residues. CDR3 DNA sequence: TGTGCCAGCAGACAGGGAAATGGGGGGTCCGGGGAGCTGTTTTTT. Translating gives CASRQGNGGSGELFF. Filled out from reference TRBV19 and TRBJ2-2, the complete variable domain reads DGGITQSPKYLFRKEGQNVTLSCEQNLNHDAMYWYRQDPGQGLRLIYYSQIVNDFQKGDIAEGYSVSREKKESFPLTVTSAQKNPTAFYLCASRQGNGGSGELFFGEGSRLTVL.

This clone has a single count. The rearrangement links TRBV28 to TRBJ1-5; D is undetermined. V dropped 10 bases and J dropped 7 bases, with 20 bases sitting between them. Germline values: CDR1 MDHEN, CDR2 SYDVKM. This CDR3 spans 14 amino acids. The CDR3 DNA sequence: TGTGCCACCTTAGGAGGGTGGGGTATGCAGCCCCAGCATTTT. Its protein is CATLGGWGMQPQHF.

A single count supports this clone. J is TRBJ2-2 and V is TRBV6-5, with 8 nucleotides matching TRBD1. Germline CDR1 MNHEY, CDR2 SVGAGI. V lost 6 bases and J lost 6; bases outside the gene matches: 3. This CDR3 has 13 amino acids. The CDR3 DNA sequence: TGTGCCAGCAGCCTACAGGGGGCCGGGGAGCTGTTTTTT. This codes for CASSLQGAGELFF.

V and J are TRBV18 and TRBJ2-3, with 9 bases matching TRBD1. Germline lookup yields CDR1 KGHSH and CDR2 LQKENI. The CDR3 runs to 16 residues. V gave up 6 bases and J gave up 0 bases; unmatched junction bases: 7. The CDR3: CASSPTGGSSTDTQYF. CDR3 nucleotide sequence: TGTGCCAGCTCCCCGACAGGGGGGTCTAGCACAGATACGCAGTATTTT.

V and J are TRBV7-9 and TRBJ1-3, with a possible D match to TRBD1 (5 bases). With 4 bases removed from V and 0 bases from J, the gap between germline ends came to 13 bases. CDR1 and CDR2 from the germline V gene are SEHNR and FQNEAQ (reference sequence). The CDR3 spans 16 residues. DNA of the CDR3: TGTGCCAGCAGCTCCCCGGACATTTTCTCTGGAAACACCATATATTTT. Residues: CASSSPDIFSGNTIYF.

This clone was found once. The V call is TRBV24-1, the J call TRBJ2-5; 8 bases align to TRBD2. With 5 bases clipped from V and 3 bases from J, the junction kept 10 bases outside the gene matches. The germline gives CDR1 KGHDR, CDR2 SFDVKD. The CDR3 has 16 amino acids. For the CDR3, the DNA is TGTGCCACCAGTGCAAGAGGGACTAGTGGGGAAGAGACCCAGTACTTC. Translation gives CATSARGTSGEETQYF.

This chain links TRBV25-1 with TRBJ1-2; D is possibly TRBD1 (6 bases). Germline V gene sequence: CDR1 MGHDK, CDR2 SYGVNS. The CDR3 contains 14 residues. Trimming left V 4 bases short and J 0 bases short, with 9 bases between. The CDR3 nucleotides read TGTGCCAGCAGTGCTGGGACACCTAACTATGGCTACACCTTC. This sequence encodes CASSAGTPNYGYTF.